The T cell receptor (beta chain) described here comes from a study of blood T cell repertoires in COVID-19. As for the study in general: COVID-19 samples collected from the United States, Italy and Spain covered acute and convalescent phases.

Only in-frame clones appear in the TCRdb table, and some are missing; sequencing was by immunoSEQ multiplex PCR. The sample consists of around 300,000 clones, around 90% of them appearing once. Cohort allocation depended upon clinical history that participants reported. The receptor was derived from a woman aged 40 to 50 who had recovered from COVID-19. The sequenced sample was PBMCs or T cells enriched from blood (not recorded which).

The CDR3 loop reads CASSATWGGNEQFF. The CDR3 bases are TGTGCCAGCAGCGCAACCTGGGGGGGCAATGAGCAGTTCTTC. This chain joins TRBV7-2 and TRBJ2-1; 7 bases fit TRBD2. The CDR3 loop spans 14 amino acids. V trimming: 5 bases; J trimming: 6 bases; junction bases outside the gene matches: 7. Germline V gene lookup returns CDR1 SGHTA and CDR2 FQGNSA.